The rows below give T cell receptor beta chains drawn from one sample of a study of regulatory T cells in long-lasting Graves disease. From the multiplex PCR reads, TCRdb called clonotypes with MiXCR, one entry per CDR3 protein. This table has hundreds of thousands of distinct CDR3 sequences, about 15% appearing once. This sample also appeared in a second study, on T cells in Graves' hyperthyroidism and ophthalmopathy.

Sequences were derived from peripheral blood mononuclear cells (PBMCs), sampled at new diagnosis, from a patient treated with antithyroid drugs. These receptors were obtained from a woman aged 40-65 years with Graves disease. Each CDR3 is given with its conserved first and last residue. The D gene is left open where the match is weak.

TRBV3-1	TRBJ2-5	.	CASSPGPRRYQETQYF
TRBV7-9	TRBJ2-3	TRBD2	CASSVTSPPDTQYF
TRBV6-1	TRBJ2-7	.	CASSEAEGVIRKYEQYF
TRBV12-3/TRBV12-4	TRBJ1-5	TRBD1	CASSHTGEGQPQHF
TRBV3-1	TRBJ1-4	TRBD1	CASSQAGQGAQEKLFF
TRBV19	TRBJ1-1	.	CASRSGGRAEAFF
TRBV5-1	TRBJ1-1	TRBD1	CASTKEAGGAGYTEAFF
TRBV20-1	TRBJ1-5	.	CSAGAGGSNQPQHF
TRBV6-5	TRBJ1-2	.	CASSYGQENYGYTF
TRBV20-1	TRBJ1-2	TRBD1	CSASTQGARGYTF
TRBV3-1	TRBJ1-6	TRBD1	CASSQGGTGLSPLHF
TRBV12-3/TRBV12-4	TRBJ1-2	.	CASSFYLDNGYTF
TRBV6-2/TRBV6-3	TRBJ1-1	.	CASSEVVGTEAFF
TRBV30	TRBJ2-7	TRBD1	CAVQGSLEQYF
TRBV12-3/TRBV12-4	TRBJ1-2	TRBD1	CASSFWTGDYGYTF
TRBV7-3	TRBJ2-7	.	CASSLLPSSLYEQYF
TRBV10-3	TRBJ2-7	.	CAISESGGPSYEQYF
TRBV5-5	TRBJ1-1	.	CASTLDSHNTEAFF
TRBV15	TRBJ1-1	.	CATSREMNTEAFF
TRBV12-3/TRBV12-4	TRBJ2-1	TRBD2	CASSTRTSGGNEQFF
TRBV12-5	TRBJ2-7	.	CASGFSGEQYF
TRBV3-1	TRBJ1-6	.	CASSPTILQGGNSPLHF
TRBV11-2	TRBJ1-1	.	CASKDGTEAFF
TRBV7-8	TRBJ2-5	.	CASSPSRTYQETQYF
TRBV12-3/TRBV12-4	TRBJ2-7	.	CASSGGVLSYEQYF
TRBV6-1	TRBJ2-2	TRBD1	CASRGAGGAPGELFF
TRBV29-1	TRBJ2-1	.	CSVESEPNNNEQFF
TRBV27	TRBJ2-7	.	CASSLSGAGLTLPYEQYF
TRBV30	TRBJ2-1	.	CAWRDLNEQFF
TRBV7-9	TRBJ2-3	.	CASIHPLQDTTDTQYF